The 5 T cell receptor beta chains below come from one sample, sequenced in a study of cytomegalovirus exposure and HLA in healthy donors. The PCR made use of 60 Vbeta and 13 Jbeta primers. TCRdb keeps only in-frame clones here, not all; method: immunoSEQ multiplex PCR. The sample records 100,000 to 150,000 clones, 75% to 85% being singletons. The sequencing sample was made of PBMCs. Every receptor here comes from a man aged 25 to 45 in good health and CMV-seropositive.

The gene calls are TRBV21-1 and TRBJ2-1; TRBD2, the table's D call, was not compared with the DNA. TRBV21-1 is a known pseudogene. The CDR3 has 19 amino acids. CDR3 in amino acids: CASSRPATSGSSSYNEQFF. The CDR3 DNA reads as TGTGCCAGCAGCAGACCTGCCACTAGCGGGTCCAGCTCCTACAATGAGCAGTTCTTC.

This chain joins TRBV29-1 and TRBJ2-7, with a tentative D call TRBD2 (5 bases). The CDR3 contains 14 residues. Germline CDR1 and CDR2: SQVTM and ANQGSEA. Trimming stripped 4 bases from V and 4 bases from J, with 17 bases between. The CDR3: CSVAGSDKAYEQYF. CDR3 bases: TGCAGCGTTGCGGGGTCAGATAAGGCGTACGAGCAGTACTTC.

For the CDR3, the DNA is TGTGCCACCGTTCAGCGGGGGAACACCGGGGAGCTGTTTTTT. Translation: CATVQRGNTGELFF. J is TRBJ2-2 and V is TRBV6-6, with 7 bases identical to TRBD2. This CDR3 contains 14 residues. In germline, CDR1 is MNHNY, CDR2 SVGAGI (reference sequence). V was clipped by 10 bases and J by 1 base; unmatched bases: 6.

The CDR3, as DNA: TGTGCCAGCAGTGAACTCTCGAACACTGAAGCTTTCTTT. It translates to CASSELSNTEAFF. The genes are TRBV6-5 and TRBJ1-1; D is undetermined. V shed 5 bases and J shed 1 base, with 8 bases lying between them. The CDR3 runs to 13 residues. Germline CDR1 is MNHEY and CDR2 is SVGAGI.

J is TRBJ2-7 and V is TRBV29-1; 9 bases map to TRBD1. Germline lookup yields CDR1 SQVTM and CDR2 ANQGSEA. The CDR3 length is 13 residues. V lost 6 bases and J lost 2; bases outside the gene matches: 5. The CDR3 is CSVSQGATYEQYF. CDR3 coding DNA: TGCAGCGTCTCACAGGGGGCAACCTACGAGCAGTACTTC.